Each of the 2 T cell receptor beta chains below was sequenced from the same sample in a study of OX40 agonist ivuxolimab in advanced cancers. Profiled with immunoSEQ multiplex PCR; TCRdb holds only in-frame clones, not every one. The sample lists 37,000 or so clones, approximately 84% occurring once. The sample was CD4+ or CD8+ T cells sorted from blood, taken in a trial of the OX40 agonist ivuxolimab. These receptors were collected from an adult with an advanced solid tumor such as melanoma, head and neck, liver or kidney cancer.

Worth noting for this clone: The same CDR3 also results from other DNA sequences found in this sample. The V call is TRBV7-6, the J call TRBJ2-2; 10 nucleotides align to TRBD2. Per germline, CDR1 SGHVS and CDR2 FNYEAQ. The J segment lost 4 bases and the V segment lost 1 base, leaving 6 bases of the junction unmatched. This CDR3 contains 17 residues. Written as DNA, the CDR3 is TGTGCCAGCAGCTTAGGAGCGGGGGGGCCCGGCACCGGGGAGCTGTTTTTT. Protein: CASSLGAGGPGTGELFF.

In this sample, this clone turned up once. This sequence joins TRBV4-3 and TRBJ1-1; the D is unclear. The V gene lost 0 bases and the J gene lost 8 bases, with 13 bases spanning the gap. The germline gives CDR1 LGHNA, CDR2 YSLEER. There are 14 residues in the CDR3. The CDR3: CASSQDQTAGEAFF. In DNA, the CDR3 is TGCGCCAGCAGCCAAGATCAGACGGCTGGGGAAGCTTTCTTT.